The source of this T cell receptor beta chain is a study of cytomegalovirus exposure and HLA in healthy donors. Study details: Among around 170 million T cells, an earlier analysis found roughly 100 million unique TCR beta sequences. Of over 300 genotyped donors, about 81% clustered with self-reported Caucasian donors.

The CDR3 has 15 amino acids. V shed 1 base and J 8 bases; nucleotides not matched to a gene: 7. In germline, CDR1 is SNHLY, CDR2 FYNNEI. Details on this clone: Its antigen is not known.

Findings and caveats of the study: TCR beta V segments were, for the most part, productive about 87% or about 30% of the time in an earlier analysis.

The PCR ran on 60 Vbeta and 13 Jbeta primers. Some clones are missing from TCRdb's copy, which holds only in-frame ones; the method was immunoSEQ multiplex PCR. The sample records about 170,000 clones, approximately 81% being singletons. Material for sequencing was PBMCs. The gene calls are TRBV2 and TRBJ1-4, with 7 bases that match TRBD1. This sequence was found in a boy aged 2 to 10 in good health and CMV-seronegative. CDR3 coding DNA: TGTGCCAGCAGTGAAGAACGGACAGGATACGAAAAACTGTTTTTT. Translation: CASSEERTGYEKLFF.